This T cell receptor (beta chain) came from a study of blood T cell repertoires in COVID-19. Looking at the study overall: Nucleic acid was either cDNA or gDNA, and it came from T cells, B-cell-depleted T cells, or PBMCs.

V lost 4 bases to trimming and J lost 4 bases, with 13 bases between them. The length of the CDR3 is 14 residues. Per germline, CDR1 SGHRS and CDR2 YFSETQ. Original processing methods: From reference gene primer amplification, estimates of nucleated cell counts were derived. The repertoire was sequenced with immunoSEQ multiplex PCR; TCRdb's copy has only in-frame clones and lacks some. V, J and clone size reflect that table, while D and trimming were determined from the DNA. The sample carries 150,000 or so clones, 87% recorded once. The source is a man of 80 years or more with acute or convalescent COVID-19. The material sequenced was peripheral blood. The V gene is TRBV5-1, the J gene TRBJ2-3, with unresolved D. CDR3 loop: CASSPSAVPDTQYF. The CDR3 DNA sequence: TGCGCCAGCAGCCCCTCCGCGGTCCCAGATACGCAGTATTTT.